This paragraph reports one T cell receptor beta chain. Clones were read by immunoSEQ multiplex PCR, and TCRdb kept only the in-frame ones, dropping some. The data show approximately 98,000 clones, approximately 89% seen once. Germline V gives CDR1 SGHTA, CDR2 FQGNSA. This CDR3 comprises 16 residues. Trimming removed 5 bases at V and 0 bases at J, with 14 bases between. The data are from a study of T cell responses to AZD1222 COVID-19 vaccine. This receptor was identified in an adult in good health. The chain links TRBV7-2 to TRBJ1-3, with a possible D match to TRBD1 (5 bases). Specimen: peripheral blood, collected on day 0 of MenACWY control vaccination. CDR3 DNA sequence: TGTGCCAGCAGCCCCTCAGGGTTGAGCTCTGGAAACACCATATATTTT. This sequence encodes CASSPSGLSSGNTIYF.